Given below is one T cell receptor (beta chain) in context. The sample belongs to a study of blood T cell repertoires in COVID-19. Overall study: From the United States, Italy and Spain came samples of acute and convalescent COVID-19. The cDNA or gDNA used as material had been derived from T cells, B-cell-depleted T cells, or PBMCs.

The germline CDR1 and CDR2 sequences are SGHDN and FVKESK. V gave up 4 bases and J gave up 1 base; unmatched junction bases: 5. CDR3 length: 16 amino acids. Authors' data handling: Cell counts per sample came from amplifying reference gene primers. Generated by immunoSEQ multiplex PCR, the TCRdb table keeps only in-frame clones and is missing some. The V and J calls and clone size are taken from that table; D and trimming were inferred from the DNA. The table records 15,000 or so clones, roughly three quarters of them present only once. Material: peripheral blood. The chain couples TRBV14 to TRBJ2-3; 10 nucleotides line up with TRBD1. The receptor comes from a man in his 60s with acute or convalescent COVID-19. The CDR3 loop is CASSRRTGGRTDTQYF. The CDR3 DNA reads as TGTGCCAGCAGCCGACGGACAGGGGGACGCACAGATACGCAGTATTTT.